Following are 10 T cell receptor beta chains from one sample sequenced in a study of human T cells and chemical hapten exposure. Via MiXCR, TCRdb re-called the RACE reads, giving one row per CDR3 protein. This table has approximately 71,000 distinct CDR3 sequences, roughly 10% appearing once. Sample time point: patch test 3, about 24 weeks after DPC sensitization. Treatment given: therapeutic diphenylcyclopropenone sensitization with weekly scalp DPC. This sample comprised whole blood, obtained in connection with sensitization to the hapten diphenylcyclopropenone (DPC). The receptors were sampled from a woman aged 45-59 years with alopecia areata. Some clones in this sample may be carry-over from other donors' samples.

This clonotype was observed a handful of times. This chain connects TRBV20-1 to TRBJ2-7; D unclear. V was trimmed by 3 bases and J by 1 base, leaving 13 bases between them. The CDR3 runs to 14 residues. Germline V gene data show CDR1 as DFQATT and CDR2 as SNEGSKA (reference sequence). As DNA, the CDR3 is TGCAGTGCTAGGGGCAGCGCCGGTTCCTACGAGCAGTACTTC. Residues: CSARGSAGSYEQYF.

This clonotype was counted ten times or more. This rearrangement joins TRBV7-2 to TRBJ2-1; TRBD1 matches at 9 bases. CDR3 length equals 16 residues. CDR1 and CDR2 (germline): SGHTA, FQGNSA. Losses at the gene ends were 4 bases for V and 10 bases for J; bases not matched to a gene: 14. The CDR3 DNA is TGTGCCAGCAGCTGGGACGGGACAGGGCCGAATATAGAGCAGTTCTTC. Translation gives CASSWDGTGPNIEQFF.

This clonotype was recorded many times. This chain links TRBV6-1 with TRBJ2-1; D tentatively reads TRBD1 or TRBD2 (6 bases each). Germline V gene data show CDR1 as MNHNS and CDR2 as SASEGT. There are 16 residues in the CDR3. V lost 2 bases and J 9 bases, leaving 20 bases between the germline ends. The CDR3 region is CASSESARGPWGEQFF. CDR3 in DNA: TGTGCCAGCAGTGAATCTGCCCGGGGGCCATGGGGTGAGCAGTTCTTC.

The V and J genes are TRBV28 and TRBJ2-2; a possible D gene is TRBD1 (6 bases). This CDR3 contains 15 residues. Germline loops: CDR1 MDHEN, CDR2 SYDVKM. V lost 6 bases and J 3 bases, leaving 14 bases between the germline ends. CDR3 in DNA: TGTGCCAGCAGCCACGACAGGTTGTACACCGGGGAGCTGTTTTTT. Its protein product is CASSHDRLYTGELFF.

This CDR3 is CASSSIEGLAGGPPGELFF. For the CDR3, the DNA is TGTGCCAGCAGTAGCATTGAGGGACTAGCGGGGGGGCCTCCCGGGGAGCTGTTTTTT. The chain carries TRBV6-6 and TRBJ2-2; 16 nucleotides match TRBD2. The germline gives CDR1 MNHNY, CDR2 SVGAGI (reference sequence). V lost 5 bases and J lost 6; bases outside the gene matches: 12. This CDR3 is 19 amino acids long.

The rearrangement joins TRBV20-1 to TRBJ2-3; D remains unclear. The germline V and J ends were trimmed by 8 bases and 1 base, with 16 bases remaining between them. The CDR3 is 14 residues long. CDR1 and CDR2 from the germline V gene are DFQATT and SNEGSKA (reference sequence). Here the CDR3 DNA reads TGCAGTCCGTACTCCTCTGGGGGCACAGATACGCAGTATTTT. This gives the protein CSPYSSGGTDTQYF.

In this sample, this clonotype turned up many times. The chain links TRBV6-5 to TRBJ2-3; weak D call: TRBD2 (5 bases). V lost 3 bases to trimming and J lost 4 bases, with 11 bases between them. Germline CDR1 MNHEY, CDR2 SVGAGI. The CDR3 consists of 14 residues. CDR3 residues: CASSYDSGSDTQYF. The CDR3 DNA follows: TGTGCCAGCAGTTATGACTCGGGGTCAGATACGCAGTATTTT.

V and J are TRBV18 and TRBJ2-1, with TRBD1 as a possible D gene (6 bases). The CDR3 is 15 residues long. Germline V gives CDR1 KGHSH, CDR2 LQKENI. The ends were cut back, 2 bases at V and 8 bases at J, with 16 bases in the middle. CDR3 protein: CASSPGGGSSHEQFF. The DNA for the CDR3 is TGTGCCAGCTCACCAGGGGGCGGAAGTTCCCATGAGCAGTTCTTC.

This clonotype has more than one count but fewer than ten. This chain uses TRBV6-6 with TRBJ1-1; 11 bases are a match to TRBD1. Germline values: CDR1 MNHNY, CDR2 SVGAGI (reference sequence). V lost 0 bases to trimming and J lost 3 bases; unmatched junction nucleotides: 6. The CDR3 covers 17 residues. The DNA of the CDR3 is TGTGCCAGCAGTTACTCGATAGGACAGGGGGCTTACACTGAAGCTTTCTTT. Residues: CASSYSIGQGAYTEAFF.

The sample holds many counts of this clonotype. The chain carries TRBV6-1 and TRBJ2-3; D is possibly TRBD1 (6 bases). Germline assignment: CDR1 MNHNS and CDR2 SASEGT. The CDR3 sequence is 16 residues long. Trimming removed 7 bases at V and 2 bases at J, with 19 bases between. CDR3 nucleotide sequence: TGTGCCAGCACTACCCAGGGGCGGCTTACCACAGATACGCAGTATTTT. It translates to CASTTQGRLTTDTQYF.